This passage covers 27 T cell receptor beta chains from one sample sequenced in a study of regulatory T cells in long-lasting Graves disease. Building of the TCR beta libraries involved iRepertoire HTBI primers and Arm-PCR of CDR3 regions. TCRdb reanalysed the multiplex PCR reads using MiXCR and keeps one entry per CDR3 protein. Of about 470,000 distinct CDR3 sequences in the sample, under 25% were seen once. Described time point: persistent/refractory GD, antithyroid drugs over 5 years with positive TRAb. PBMC-extracted RNA yielded the TCR library. Sequencing was performed on peripheral blood mononuclear cells (PBMCs), taken when the disease was refractory, from a patient treated with antithyroid drugs. These receptors were taken from a female donor with Graves disease.

This clonotype has ten or more counts. The genes are TRBV6-5 and TRBJ1-1; D remains ambiguous. The V gene's germline CDR1 is MNHEY and CDR2 SVGAGI. V lost 0 bases and J lost 8, with 7 bases in between. The CDR3 loop spans 12 amino acids. The CDR3 protein is CASSYSGEEAFF. In DNA form, the CDR3 reads TGTGCCAGCAGTTACTCGGGTGAAGAAGCTTTCTTT.

This clonotype was detected many times. The chain joins TRBV12-3 or TRBV12-4 to TRBJ1-2; TRBD1 agrees at 10 bases. J lost 10 bases, V lost 3 bases, and 8 bases had no gene match. The length of the CDR3 is 14 residues. The CDR3 DNA is TGTGCCAGCAGTTTCCAAGACAGGGGGCTGGACTACACCTTC. It encodes CASSFQDRGLDYTF.

This clonotype was detected a few times. DNA for the CDR3: TGTGCCTGGAGTGCGGTACAGGGTAGTACTGGAAACACCATATATTTT. It specifies CAWSAVQGSTGNTIYF. The J gene is TRBJ1-3, the V gene TRBV30, with TRBD1 as a possible D gene (6 bases). Per germline, CDR1 GTSNPN and CDR2 SVGIG (reference sequence). V lost 1 base and J 2 bases, leaving 15 bases between the germline ends. CDR3 length: 16 residues.

This clonotype was observed a few times. The chain is built from TRBV9 and TRBJ1-5, with D perhaps matching TRBD1 (5 bases). CDR1 is SGDLS, CDR2 YYNGEE, per germline. The CDR3 totals 13 residues. V lost 0 bases to trimming and J lost 7 bases, with 8 bases between them. DNA of the CDR3: TGTGCCAGCAGCGTAGATGGACAACAGCCCCAGCATTTT. It codes for CASSVDGQQPQHF.

This clonotype came up a few times. The chain employs TRBV7-9 and TRBJ2-7, with D tentatively TRBD1 (6 bases). Between the trimmed V and J ends, which lost 6 bases and 4 bases, there was a span of 10 bases. This CDR3 has 12 residues. CDR1 is SEHNR, CDR2 FQNEAQ, per germline (reference sequence). The CDR3 reads CASRSTGYEQYF. The CDR3 region has the DNA TGTGCCAGCAGATCGACAGGTTACGAGCAGTACTTC.

The chain combines TRBV9 with TRBJ1-1; 7 bases fit TRBD1. Germline V gene lookup returns CDR1 SGDLS and CDR2 YYNGEE. The CDR3 is made up of 13 amino acids. V lost 1 base to trimming and J lost 5 bases; unmatched junction nucleotides: 2. The CDR3 coding sequence is TGTGCCAGCAGCGTAAAGACAGGGACTGAAGCTTTCTTT. Translating gives CASSVKTGTEAFF.

This clonotype showed up many times. The chain couples TRBV7-8 to TRBJ2-5, with unresolved D. V gave up 2 bases and J gave up 3 bases, with 10 bases separating them. This CDR3 contains 14 residues. CDR1 is SGHVS and CDR2 is FQNEAQ in the germline V gene. The CDR3 reads CASSLIGWEETQYF. In DNA form, the CDR3 reads TGTGCCAGCAGCTTAATAGGGTGGGAAGAGACCCAGTACTTC. The variable domain in full, completed from reference TRBV7-8 and TRBJ2-5, reads GAGVSQSPRYKVAKRGQDVALRCDPISGHVSLFWYQQALGQGPEFLTYFQNEAQLDKSGLPSDRFFAERPEGSVSTLKIQRTQQEDSAVYLCASSLIGWEETQYFGPGTRLLVL.

The V and J genes are TRBV6-5 and TRBJ2-1; 13 bases are a match to TRBD2. This CDR3 spans 20 amino acids. Germline-derived CDR1 and CDR2 are MNHEY and SVGAGI. V gave up 3 bases and J gave up 4 bases; unmatched junction bases: 15. The CDR3 region is CASSYQPPRILAGGYNEQFF. The CDR3 nucleotides are TGTGCCAGCAGTTATCAGCCGCCTCGCATACTAGCGGGAGGGTACAATGAGCAGTTCTTC.

This clonotype was counted many times. The rearrangement joins TRBV3-1 to TRBJ1-1, with TRBD1 matching 7 bases. This CDR3 has 15 amino acids. The V segment lost 0 bases and the J segment 3 bases; nucleotides outside the gene matches: 4. The germline V gene encodes CDR1 LGHDT and CDR2 YNNKEL (reference sequence). The CDR3 sequence: CASSQETGVHTEAFF. CDR3 in DNA: TGTGCCAGCAGCCAAGAAACAGGGGTGCACACTGAAGCTTTCTTT.

There are many counts of this clonotype. V usage is TRBV28 and J usage is TRBJ2-7; the D call may be TRBD1 or TRBD2 (5 bases each). Germline CDR1 MDHEN, CDR2 SYDVKM. The CDR3 extends over 11 amino acids. The germline V and J ends were trimmed by 5 bases and 11 bases, with 13 bases remaining between them. The CDR3 reads CASSLGVEEYF. In DNA, the CDR3 is TGTGCCAGCAGTCTGGGGGTTGAAGAGTACTTC.

The chain links TRBV5-1 to TRBJ1-3, with TRBD1 matching over 7 bases. The length of the CDR3 is 16 residues. V shed 2 bases, J shed 0 bases, and the junction held 5 bases outside the gene matches. In germline, CDR1 is SGHRS, CDR2 YFSETQ. This CDR3 is CASSLGTASSGNTIYF. In DNA form, the CDR3 reads TGCGCCAGCAGCTTAGGGACAGCAAGCTCTGGAAACACCATATATTTT.

This clonotype was seen repeatedly, ten times or more. The V call is TRBV3-1, the J call TRBJ1-1, with no clear D. Per the germline V gene, CDR1 is LGHDT and CDR2 is YNNKEL (reference sequence). This CDR3 spans 15 amino acids. Trimming pared 2 bases from V and 1 base from J, leaving 11 bases between. CDR3 bases: TGTGCCAGCAGCCAAAGCCTTCCATCGAACACTGAAGCTTTCTTT. This translates into CASSQSLPSNTEAFF. The complete variable domain, with remaining parts taken from reference TRBV3-1 and TRBJ1-1, reads DTAVSQTPKYLVTQMGNDKSIKCEQNLGHDTMYWYKQDSKKFLKIMFSYNNKELIINETVPNRFSPKSPDKAHLNLHINSLELGDSAVYFCASSQSLPSNTEAFFGQGTRLTVV.

The chain is built from TRBV7-9 and TRBJ2-7; TRBD2 agrees at 16 bases. V lost 5 bases and J lost 11; bases outside the gene matches: 3. The CDR3 sequence is 13 residues long. Germline V lookup: CDR1 SEHNR, CDR2 FQNEAQ (reference sequence). The CDR3 DNA reads as TGTGCCAGCAGCCCGGGACTAGCGGGAGGGGAGTACTTC. Encoded protein: CASSPGLAGGEYF.

The chain is built from TRBV7-6 and TRBJ2-7, with D possibly being TRBD2 (5 bases). V lost 5 bases and J 5 bases, leaving 10 bases between the germline ends. The germline CDR1 and CDR2 sequences are SGHVS and FNYEAQ. The CDR3 spans 12 residues. The CDR3 DNA is TGTGCCAGCAGCGCCGAGGGAAACGAGCAGTACTTC. Residues: CASSAEGNEQYF.

This clonotype has a count of ten or more. The chain combines TRBV12-3 or TRBV12-4 with TRBJ1-5; D unresolved. The CDR3 has 15 residues. V shed 3 bases and J shed 2 bases, with 11 bases lying between them. This chain's CDR3 is CASSFKGDGNQPQHF. In DNA, the CDR3 is TGTGCCAGCAGTTTCAAGGGAGATGGCAATCAGCCCCAGCATTTT.

This clonotype was found many times. The rearrangement uses TRBV28 and TRBJ1-6; maybe TRBD1 (6 bases). This CDR3 has 17 amino acids. Germline V lookup: CDR1 MDHEN, CDR2 SYDVKM. V was trimmed by 2 bases and J by 8 bases, leaving 19 bases between them. The CDR3: CASSLRLGHGWDSPLHF. CDR3 in DNA: TGTGCCAGCAGTTTACGACTGGGACACGGCTGGGATTCACCCCTCCACTTT.

This clonotype was recorded at least ten times. This chain joins TRBV7-3 and TRBJ2-7; 11 positions match TRBD1. Germline V lookup: CDR1 SGHTA, CDR2 FQGTGA. This CDR3 region has 15 residues. J gave up 3 bases and V 5 bases, and 6 bases lay outside the gene matches. Here the CDR3 DNA reads TGTGCCAGCAGCCCAACCGGGACAGGGGGCTACGAGCAGTACTTC. Protein product: CASSPTGTGGYEQYF.

This clonotype was detected a few times. This chain links TRBV29-1 with TRBJ2-5; D ambiguous. CDR3 length: 11 residues. V gave up 7 bases and J gave up 4 bases, with 10 bases separating them. The germline V gene encodes CDR1 SQVTM and CDR2 ANQGSEA. The CDR3 nucleotides read TGCAGCGCGAGGCCCGGAGAGACCCAGTACTTC. Translating gives CSARPGETQYF.

This clonotype was seen a handful of times. The rearrangement joins TRBV4-1 to TRBJ1-5; D unresolved. Germline V gene sequence: CDR1 MGHRA, CDR2 YSYEKL. The CDR3 is 16 amino acids. Trimming pared 1 base from V and 2 bases from J, leaving 12 bases between. CDR3 in amino acids: CASSQGIREGNQPQHF. CDR3 sequence (DNA): TGCGCCAGCAGCCAAGGGATTAGGGAGGGCAATCAGCCCCAGCATTTT.

This clonotype was picked up a small number of times. The V and J genes are TRBV15 and TRBJ1-1; 7 bases agree with TRBD1. The CDR3 extends over 16 amino acids. CDR1 and CDR2 (germline): LNHNV, YYDKDF (reference sequence). J was trimmed by 3 bases and V by 4 bases; bases with no gene match: 11. The CDR3 DNA sequence: TGTGCCACCAGCACTGAGGGGCCAGGGACAGACACTGAAGCTTTCTTT. Protein: CATSTEGPGTDTEAFF.

The table lists this clonotype with a few counts. The chain uses TRBV24-1 and TRBJ1-2, with 7 bases identical to TRBD1. Germline V lookup: CDR1 KGHDR, CDR2 SFDVKD. This CDR3 has 17 residues. V gave up 3 bases and J gave up 1 base; unmatched junction bases: 10. This CDR3 is CATSDPTGRDSNYGYTF. As DNA, the CDR3 is TGTGCCACCAGTGATCCTACCGGACGGGACAGTAACTATGGCTACACCTTC.

This sequence joins TRBV20-1 and TRBJ2-3; D gene ambiguous. The CDR3 is made up of 15 amino acids. Germline V CDR1 and CDR2: DFQATT, SNEGSKA (reference sequence). V gave up 6 bases and J gave up 0 bases, with 16 bases separating them. The CDR3 DNA is TGCAGTGCCAGAAGCTCTTTCGCTAGCACAGATACGCAGTATTTT. Its translation: CSARSSFASTDTQYF.

The chain employs TRBV25-1 and TRBJ1-2; D unresolved. V lost 2 bases to trimming and J lost 8 bases, with 12 bases between them. The CDR3 covers 13 residues. Germline CDR1 reads MGHDK; CDR2 reads SYGVNS. DNA of the CDR3: TGTGCCAGCAGTGAAGGGCCTCCCGCGGGCTACACCTTC. Its translation: CASSEGPPAGYTF.

There are many counts of this clonotype. The chain is built from TRBV28 and TRBJ2-7; D is unresolved. V lost 3 bases to trimming and J lost 0 bases, with 12 bases between them. Germline lookup yields CDR1 MDHEN and CDR2 SYDVKM. The CDR3 loop spans 15 amino acids. The CDR3 sequence: CASSLVGSSSYEQYF. The CDR3, as DNA: TGTGCCAGCAGTTTGGTGGGTTCGAGCTCCTACGAGCAGTACTTC.

This clonotype was picked up a small number of times. The V gene is TRBV6-5, the J gene TRBJ2-3; no reliable D call. CDR3 size: 12 residues. Trimming left V 0 bases short and J 5 bases short, with 3 bases between. Germline lookup yields CDR1 MNHEY and CDR2 SVGAGI. CDR3 nucleotide sequence: TGTGCCAGCAGTTACTCGGAAGATACGCAGTATTTT. It yields the protein CASSYSEDTQYF.

The chain is built from TRBV7-2 and TRBJ2-7; tentative D call: TRBD2 (6 bases). Per germline, CDR1 SGHTA and CDR2 FQGNSA. CDR3 length: 13 amino acids. Trimming cost V 10 bases and J 0 bases, with 13 bases left between them. The CDR3 bases are TGTGCCACCCCGGGGCGGGACTCCTACGAGCAGTACTTC. Residues: CATPGRDSYEQYF. The variable domain in full, completed from reference TRBV7-2 and TRBJ2-7, reads GAGVSQSPSNKVTEKGKDVELRCDPISGHTALYWYRQSLGQGLEFLIYFQGNSAPDKSGLPSDRFSAERTGGSVSTLTIQRTQQEDSAVYLCATPGRDSYEQYFGPGTRLTVT.

The chain has TRBV6-1 and TRBJ2-7; D possibly corresponds to TRBD1 (6 bases). The V gene's germline CDR1 is MNHNS and CDR2 SASEGT. V lost 6 bases to trimming and J lost 2 bases, with 14 bases between them. There are 14 residues in the CDR3. Here the CDR3 reads CASSPGTFPYEQYF. The CDR3 DNA is TGTGCCAGCAGCCCCGGGACATTCCCCTACGAGCAGTACTTC.